This T cell receptor beta chain was recovered during a study of T cells in Graves' hyperthyroidism and ophthalmopathy. The CDR3 regions of TCR beta were amplified from RNA transcripts. The HTBI primer set served for first-round RT-PCR of the TCR CDR3. One entry per CDR3 protein results from TCRdb running MiXCR on the multiplex PCR reads. This sample yields approximately 490,000 distinct CDR3 sequences, of which about 20% are seen a single time; around 47% belongs to the top ten. A few counts support this clonotype. Sample: blood. This clonotype was obtained from a woman between 65 and 79 years old with Graves' ophthalmopathy.

CDR3 sequence reads: CASSSGQGSILGEQYF. CDR3 coding DNA: TGCGCCAGCAGCTCTGGACAGGGAAGTATCCTCGGCGAGCAGTACTTC. This chain links TRBV5-1 with TRBJ2-7; 8 bases are shared with TRBD1. CDR1 is SGHRS, CDR2 YFSETQ, per germline. The CDR3 contains 16 residues. The J segment lost 6 bases and the V segment lost 3 bases, leaving 14 bases of the junction unmatched.